These 6 T cell receptor beta chains were all obtained from the same sample, sequenced in a study of cytomegalovirus exposure and HLA in healthy donors. PCR amplification relied on 60 Vbeta primers (plus 13 Jbeta primers). Clones were read by immunoSEQ multiplex PCR, and TCRdb kept only the in-frame ones, dropping some. The sample shows 100,000 to 150,000 clones, 81% of them seen only once. Source material: PBMCs. These receptors were taken from a man younger than 30 in good health and CMV-seronegative.

The chain joins TRBV30 to TRBJ1-4; the D is unclear. Germline CDR1 is GTSNPN and CDR2 is SVGIG (reference sequence). The CDR3 covers 13 residues. V was clipped by 8 bases and J by 6 bases, with 16 bases between them. CDR3 nucleotide sequence: TGTGCCGGTGGGCTCGCAGTTTATGAAAAACTGTTTTTT. Translation gives CAGGLAVYEKLFF.

The J gene is TRBJ1-1, the V gene TRBV4-2, with TRBD1 identical over 8 bases. The CDR3 sequence is 15 residues long. Germline trimming cut 5 bases from V and 3 bases from J; bases unmatched to any gene: 8. From germline, CDR1 is LGHNA and CDR2 YNFKEQ. CDR3 bases: TGTGCCAGCAGCGGAACGGGACAGGCGTACACTGAAGCTTTCTTT. This translates into CASSGTGQAYTEAFF.

This clone appeared a few times. The DNA of the CDR3 is TGTGCCATCAGTGAGTTCCAAACCGAGCGACAGATACCCTCCTACGAGCAGTACTTC. Amino acid sequence: CAISEFQTERQIPSYEQYF. The chain carries TRBV10-3 and TRBJ2-7, with a tentative D call TRBD1 (5 bases). Trimming shortened V by 1 base and J by 0 bases, and 22 bases separated the two germline ends. CDR3 length: 19 residues. Germline V gene sequence: CDR1 ENHRY, CDR2 SYGVKD.

The CDR3 loop is CASGSLNGTVPTYEQYF. CDR3 nucleotide sequence: TGTGCCAGCGGCAGCTTAAACGGGACAGTGCCTACCTACGAGCAGTACTTC. J is TRBJ2-7 and V is TRBV13, with 7 bases that match TRBD1. The length of the CDR3 is 17 residues. The germline V gene has CDR1 PRHDT and CDR2 FYEKMQ (reference sequence). V lost 8 bases to trimming and J lost 2 bases; unmatched junction nucleotides: 18. The variable domain in full, completed from reference TRBV13 and TRBJ2-7, reads AAGVIQSPRHLIKEKRETATLKCYPIPRHDTVYWYQQGPGQDPQFLISFYEKMQSDKGSIPDRFSAQQFSDYHSELNMSSLELGDSALYFCASGSLNGTVPTYEQYFGPGTRLTVT.

The V gene is TRBV2, the J gene TRBJ2-6, with 9 nucleotides matching TRBD2. The V and J ends lost 7 bases and 0 bases, in that order; junction bases with no gene match: 13. The CDR3 is 19 residues long. The germline gives CDR1 SNHLY, CDR2 FYNNEI. The CDR3 DNA is TGTGCCAGCAACTTCTCGAGAAGTAGCGGGGGCTCTGGGGCCAACGTCCTGACTTTC. Amino acids: CASNFSRSSGGSGANVLTF.

This clone was recorded once. V is TRBV27 and J is TRBJ1-4; 8 bases are a match to TRBD1. The germline CDR1 and CDR2 sequences are MNHEY and SMNVEV (reference sequence). CDR3 size: 18 residues. V lost 8 bases, J lost 8 bases, and 22 bases stayed unmatched. The CDR3: CASPRCTGGQGPGEKLFF. The CDR3, as DNA: TGTGCCAGCCCTAGGTGTACAGGGGGTCAGGGGCCGGGCGAAAAACTGTTTTTT.